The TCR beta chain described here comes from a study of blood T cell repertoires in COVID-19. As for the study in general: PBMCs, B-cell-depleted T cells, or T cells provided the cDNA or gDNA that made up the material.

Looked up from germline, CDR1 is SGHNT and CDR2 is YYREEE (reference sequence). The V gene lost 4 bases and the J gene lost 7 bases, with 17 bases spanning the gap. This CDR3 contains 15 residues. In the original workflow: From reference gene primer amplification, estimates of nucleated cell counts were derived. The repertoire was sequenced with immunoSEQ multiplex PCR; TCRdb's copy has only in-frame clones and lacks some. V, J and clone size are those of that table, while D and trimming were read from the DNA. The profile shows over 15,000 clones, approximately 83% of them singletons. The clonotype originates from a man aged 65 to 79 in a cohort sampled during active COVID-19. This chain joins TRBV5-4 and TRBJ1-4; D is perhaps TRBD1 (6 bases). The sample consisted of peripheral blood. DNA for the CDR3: TGTGCCAGCAGCCGATCGTCCGGGGGGGCTGAAAAACTGTTTTTT. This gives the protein CASSRSSGGAEKLFF.